The rows below give T cell receptor beta chains drawn from one sample of a study of blood T cells in healthy people across ages. From the 5' RACE reads, TCRdb called clonotypes with MiXCR, one entry per CDR3 protein. The table has about 750,000 distinct CDR3 sequences, about 53% seen once. Sequenced: blood. The receptor source for this set is an older man in good health. CDR3s include the opening cysteine and the closing phenylalanine or tryptophan. D genes are given only for firm matches. Clone sizes are given selectively: once, few, many, or a class where the clone is expanded.

J gene	D gene	V gene	clone size	CDR3 DNA	CDR3 protein
TRBJ2-5	NA	TRBV6-2/TRBV6-3	NA	TGTGCCAGCAGTGCTAGACAGGCCCTCCAAGAGACCCAGTACTTC	CASSARQALQETQYF
TRBJ2-5	TRBD2	TRBV3-1	NA	TGTGCCAGCAGCCAAGGCAGCGGGAAGCTCCAAGAGACCCAGTACTTC	CASSQGSGKLQETQYF
TRBJ2-3	TRBD2	TRBV9	few	TGTGCCAGCAGCGCCGGGACTAGCGGTGGCACAGATACGCAGTATTTT	CASSAGTSGGTDTQYF
TRBJ1-2	NA	TRBV9	NA	TGTGCCAGCAGCCCGTACACGGGGTCCTATGGCTACACCTTC	CASSPYTGSYGYTF
TRBJ2-2	TRBD2	TRBV6-1	NA	TGTGCCAGCAAACTAGCGGGAGGAACCGGGGAGCTGTTTTTT	CASKLAGGTGELFF
TRBJ2-5	NA	TRBV18	few	TGTGCCAGCTCACCACTGCAGCAAGAGACCCAGTACTTC	CASSPLQQETQYF
TRBJ2-3	TRBD1	TRBV20-1	once	TGCAGTGCTCGCTGGACAGGGGAGGATACGCAGTATTTT	CSARWTGEDTQYF
TRBJ2-7	NA	TRBV10-2	NA	TGCGCCAGCAGCACCACTGACCGGTACGAGCAGTACTTC	CASSTTDRYEQYF
TRBJ1-5	NA	TRBV12-3/TRBV12-4	NA	TGTGCCAGCACCCGGGGCCGGTATCAGCCCCAGCATTTT	CASTRGRYQPQHF
TRBJ1-2	NA	TRBV6-5	few	TGTGCCAGCAGTGTATCCGGGATAGCTTTTCATGGCTACACCTTC	CASSVSGIAFHGYTF
TRBJ2-3	TRBD2	TRBV18	NA	TGTGCCAGCTCACCACAACTAGCGGGAGTTACAGATACGCAGTATTTT	CASSPQLAGVTDTQYF
TRBJ2-7	TRBD2	TRBV11-2	NA	TGTGCCAGCGACCCCGGGGGACTAGCGGGGGTCTCCTACGAGCAGTACTTC	CASDPGGLAGVSYEQYF
TRBJ1-6	NA	TRBV3-1	few	TGTGCCAGCCGGGGGTTGCAGAATTCACCCCTCCACTTT	CASRGLQNSPLHF
TRBJ2-3	NA	TRBV6-5	few	TGTGCCAGCAGTAACGTGGATACGCAGTATTTT	CASSNVDTQYF
TRBJ2-7	NA	TRBV28	few	TGTGCCAGCAGTTTTCCGGGGGACGCCTACGAGCAGTACTTC	CASSFPGDAYEQYF
TRBJ1-2	NA	TRBV20-1	few	TGCAGTGCTAGGAGGGAGTATGGCTACACCTTC	CSARREYGYTF
TRBJ2-1	NA	TRBV28	NA	TGTGCCAGCAGTGTATCGTGGGACCACAATGAGCAGTTCTTC	CASSVSWDHNEQFF
TRBJ1-2	TRBD1	TRBV29-1	NA	TGCAGCGCTGGGGACAGAACGGGCTATGGCCACACCTTC	CSAGDRTGYGHTF
TRBJ1-4	TRBD1	TRBV28	NA	TGTGCCAGCAGTCTAGGGACAGGGGGTGGTGAAAAACTGTTTTTT	CASSLGTGGGEKLFF
TRBJ2-1	NA	TRBV6-1	few	TGTGCCAGCAGTGAATGGGCTGCAGGGAGGCTCAATGAGCAGTTCTTC	CASSEWAAGRLNEQFF
TRBJ1-5	NA	TRBV20-1	once	TGCAGTGCTAGTGCGCCGGGGAATCAGCCCCAGCATTTT	CSASAPGNQPQHF
TRBJ2-1	TRBD2	TRBV3-1	NA	TGTGCCAGCAGCCAAGATCTACCTAGCGGGAGGCCGTCCTACAATGAGCAGTTCTTC	CASSQDLPSGRPSYNEQFF
TRBJ2-7	NA	TRBV5-1	NA	TGCGCCAGCAGGGAGGGACCCAGCTCCTACGAGCAGTACTTC	CASREGPSSYEQYF
TRBJ2-7	NA	TRBV7-9	few	TGTGCCAGCAGCTTACAGGAAACCTCCTACGAGCAGTACTTC	CASSLQETSYEQYF
TRBJ2-7	TRBD2	TRBV11-3	NA	TGTGCCAGCAGTCCCCCCCTAGCGGGACGCTCCTACGAGCAGTACTTC	CASSPPLAGRSYEQYF
TRBJ1-1	NA	TRBV3-1	few	TGTGCCAGCAGCCCCTTTTCGTGGACAGAAACGAACACTGAAGCTTTCTTT	CASSPFSWTETNTEAFF
TRBJ2-3	NA	TRBV6-1	NA	TGTGCCATCGGTGTGATGGGTGGGAGCACAGATACGCAGTATTTT	CAIGVMGGSTDTQYF
TRBJ2-5	TRBD2	TRBV4-1	NA	TGCGCCAGCAGCCAAGAGTTTCTAGCGGGTTACAATGAGCAGTACTTC	CASSQEFLAGYNEQYF
TRBJ2-5	NA	TRBV7-7	NA	TGTGCTAGCAGCTGGGGGGATTTGGAGACCCAGTACTTC	CASSWGDLETQYF